This TCR beta chain was observed in a study of shared clonotypes between healthy human individuals. Study outcomes and limitations: On the whole, naive subsets had larger estimated richness than memory subsets had. The sharing of 4% to 5.5% of naive CD4 clonotypes was seen across a few donors.

To note about this clone: The antigen remains unidentified.

The authors distributed each subset's genomic DNA evenly over several immunoSEQ plates. The method was immunoSEQ multiplex PCR; TCRdb's version includes in-frame clones alone and lacks a portion of them. The data show roughly 2.6 million clones, with around 90% seen just once and 0.13% to 0.15% held by the top ten. From germline, CDR1 is MNHNY and CDR2 SVGAGI (reference sequence). CDR3 size: 15 residues. The V end lost 4 bases, the J end lost 5 bases, and 17 bases lay between the germline ends. V usage is TRBV6-6 and J usage is TRBJ2-5, with D possibly being TRBD1 or TRBD2 (7 bases each). This sequence was found in a man younger than 35 in good health. Sequencing input: naive CD4+ T cells sorted from blood. The subset here: CD45RA+ positively selected. CDR3 residues: CASSSPQGGGETQYF. CDR3 DNA sequence: TGTGCCAGCAGTTCCCCCCAGGGGGGAGGGGAGACCCAGTACTTC.